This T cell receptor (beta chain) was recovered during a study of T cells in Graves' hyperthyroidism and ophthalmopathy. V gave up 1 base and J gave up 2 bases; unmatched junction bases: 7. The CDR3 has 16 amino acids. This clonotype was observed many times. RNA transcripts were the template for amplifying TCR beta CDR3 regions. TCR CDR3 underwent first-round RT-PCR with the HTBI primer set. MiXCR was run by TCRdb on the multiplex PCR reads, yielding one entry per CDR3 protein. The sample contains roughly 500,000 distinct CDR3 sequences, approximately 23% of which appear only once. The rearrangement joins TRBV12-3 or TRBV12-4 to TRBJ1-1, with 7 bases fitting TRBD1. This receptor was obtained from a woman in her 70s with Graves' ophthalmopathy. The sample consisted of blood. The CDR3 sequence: CASSLVQGQRNTEAFF. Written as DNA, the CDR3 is TGTGCCAGCAGTTTAGTTCAGGGACAGAGAAACACTGAAGCTTTCTTT.